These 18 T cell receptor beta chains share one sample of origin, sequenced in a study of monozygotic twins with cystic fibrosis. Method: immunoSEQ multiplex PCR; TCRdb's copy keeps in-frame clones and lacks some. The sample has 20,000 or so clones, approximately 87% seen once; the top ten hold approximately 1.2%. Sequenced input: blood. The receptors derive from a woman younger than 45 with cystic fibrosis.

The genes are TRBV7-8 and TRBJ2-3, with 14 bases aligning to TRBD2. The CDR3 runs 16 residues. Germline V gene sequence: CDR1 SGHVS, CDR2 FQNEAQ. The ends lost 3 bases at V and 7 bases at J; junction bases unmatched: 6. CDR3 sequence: CASSFQTSGGANTQYF. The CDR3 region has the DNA TGTGCCAGCAGCTTTCAGACTAGCGGGGGGGCGAATACGCAGTATTTT.

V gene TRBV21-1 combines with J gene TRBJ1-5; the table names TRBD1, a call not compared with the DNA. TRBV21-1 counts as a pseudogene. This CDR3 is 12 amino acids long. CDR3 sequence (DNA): TGTGCCAGCAGCAAGGGACAGTTCTTCCCACATTTT. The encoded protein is CASSKGQFFPHF.

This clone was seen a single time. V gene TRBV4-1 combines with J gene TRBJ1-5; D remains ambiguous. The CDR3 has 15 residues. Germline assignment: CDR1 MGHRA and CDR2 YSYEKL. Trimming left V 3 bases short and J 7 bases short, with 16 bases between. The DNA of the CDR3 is TGCGCCAGCAGCCAGTCCCAGGTTCTAGGCCAGCCCCAGCATTTT. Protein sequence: CASSQSQVLGQPQHF.

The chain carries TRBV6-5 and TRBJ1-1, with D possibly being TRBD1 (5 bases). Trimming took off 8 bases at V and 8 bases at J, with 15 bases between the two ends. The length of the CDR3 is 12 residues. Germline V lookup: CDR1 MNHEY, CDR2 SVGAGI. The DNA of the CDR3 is TGTGCCAGCCGCTCGGGACGGAGAGAAGCTTTCTTT. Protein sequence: CASRSGRREAFF.

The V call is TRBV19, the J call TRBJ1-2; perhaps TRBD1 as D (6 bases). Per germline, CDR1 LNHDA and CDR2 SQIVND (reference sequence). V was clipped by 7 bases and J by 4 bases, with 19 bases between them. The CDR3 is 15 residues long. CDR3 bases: TGTGCCAGTATACCCACGCCGGGAGGGGGCTATGGCTACACCTTC. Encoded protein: CASIPTPGGGYGYTF.

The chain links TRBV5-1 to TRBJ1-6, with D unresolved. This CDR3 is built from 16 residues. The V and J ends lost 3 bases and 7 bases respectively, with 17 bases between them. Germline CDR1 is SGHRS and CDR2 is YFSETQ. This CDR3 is CASSWKGTSDNSPLHF. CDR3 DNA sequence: TGCGCCAGCAGCTGGAAGGGAACGTCCGACAATTCACCCCTCCACTTT.

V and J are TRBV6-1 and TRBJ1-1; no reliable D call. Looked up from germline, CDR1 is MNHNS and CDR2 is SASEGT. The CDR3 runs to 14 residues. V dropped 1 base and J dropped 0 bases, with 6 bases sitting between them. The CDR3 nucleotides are TGTGCCAGCAGTGAAGGGCGGATGAACACTGAAGCTTTCTTT. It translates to CASSEGRMNTEAFF.

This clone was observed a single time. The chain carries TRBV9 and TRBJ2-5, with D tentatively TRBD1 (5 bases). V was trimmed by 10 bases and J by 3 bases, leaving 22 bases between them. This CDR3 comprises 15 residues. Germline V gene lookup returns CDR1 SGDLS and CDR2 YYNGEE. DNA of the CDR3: TGTGCCCCCATCCGTGGCCCAGGGCTGGAAGAGACCCAGTACTTC. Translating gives CAPIRGPGLEETQYF. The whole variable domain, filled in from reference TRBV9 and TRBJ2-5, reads DSGVTQTPKHLITATGQRVTLRCSPRSGDLSVYWYQQSLDQGLQFLIQYYNGEERAKGNILERFSAQQFPDLHSELNLSSLELGDSALYFCAPIRGPGLEETQYFGPGTRLLVL.

CDR3 sequence reads: CASSPGTGSDEQFF. As DNA, the CDR3 is TGCGCCAGCAGCCCTGGGACAGGGTCAGATGAGCAGTTCTTC. V is TRBV4-1 and J is TRBJ2-1, with 9 bases aligning to TRBD1. CDR3 length: 14 residues. The trim removed 4 bases at V and 8 bases at J, leaving 6 bases unmatched. Germline loops: CDR1 MGHRA, CDR2 YSYEKL.

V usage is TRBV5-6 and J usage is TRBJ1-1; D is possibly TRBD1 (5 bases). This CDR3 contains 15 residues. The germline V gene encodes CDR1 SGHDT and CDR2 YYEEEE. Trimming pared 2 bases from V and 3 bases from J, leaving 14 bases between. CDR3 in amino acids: CASSFGRVSDTEAFF. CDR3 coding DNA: TGTGCCAGCAGCTTTGGCAGGGTAAGTGACACTGAAGCTTTCTTT.

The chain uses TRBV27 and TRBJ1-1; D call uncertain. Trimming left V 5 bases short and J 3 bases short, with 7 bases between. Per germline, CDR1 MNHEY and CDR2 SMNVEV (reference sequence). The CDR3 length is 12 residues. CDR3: CASSAEDTEAFF. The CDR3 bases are TGTGCCAGCAGTGCGGAGGACACTGAAGCTTTCTTT.

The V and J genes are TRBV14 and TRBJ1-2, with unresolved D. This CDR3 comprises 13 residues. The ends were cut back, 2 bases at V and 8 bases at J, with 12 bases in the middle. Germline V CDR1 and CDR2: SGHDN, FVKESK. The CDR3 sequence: CASSQQGRNGYTF. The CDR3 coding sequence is TGTGCCAGCAGCCAACAAGGGAGAAACGGCTACACCTTC.

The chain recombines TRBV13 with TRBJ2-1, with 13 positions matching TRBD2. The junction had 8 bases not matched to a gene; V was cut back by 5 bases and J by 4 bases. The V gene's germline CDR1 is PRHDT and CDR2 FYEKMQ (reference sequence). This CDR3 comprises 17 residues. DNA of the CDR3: TGTGCCAGCAGCCCTCGACTAGCGGGGGGCCTTTACAATGAGCAGTTCTTC. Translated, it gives CASSPRLAGGLYNEQFF.

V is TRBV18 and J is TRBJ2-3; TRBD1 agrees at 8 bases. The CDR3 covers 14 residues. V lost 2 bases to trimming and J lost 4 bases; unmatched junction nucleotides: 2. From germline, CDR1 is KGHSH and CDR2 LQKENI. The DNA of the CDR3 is TGTGCCAGCTCACCAGGACAGGGTGCAGATACGCAGTATTTT. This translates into CASSPGQGADTQYF.

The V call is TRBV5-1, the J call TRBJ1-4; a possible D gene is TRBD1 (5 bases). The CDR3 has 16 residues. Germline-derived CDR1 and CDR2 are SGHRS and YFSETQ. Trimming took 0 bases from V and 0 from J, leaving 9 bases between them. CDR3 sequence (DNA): TGCGCCAGCAGCTTGGTGGGAGGGGCAACTAATGAAAAACTGTTTTTT. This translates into CASSLVGGATNEKLFF.

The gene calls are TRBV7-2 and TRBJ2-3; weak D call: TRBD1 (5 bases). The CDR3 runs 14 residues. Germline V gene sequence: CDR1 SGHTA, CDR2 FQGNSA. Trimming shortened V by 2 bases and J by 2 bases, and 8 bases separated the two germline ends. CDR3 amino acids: CASSLQGYTDTQYF. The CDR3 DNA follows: TGTGCCAGCAGCTTACAGGGATACACAGATACGCAGTATTTT.

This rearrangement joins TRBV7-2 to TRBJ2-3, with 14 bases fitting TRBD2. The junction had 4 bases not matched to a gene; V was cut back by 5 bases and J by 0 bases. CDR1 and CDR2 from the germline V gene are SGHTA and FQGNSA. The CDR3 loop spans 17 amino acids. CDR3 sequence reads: CASSRTSGGSSTDTQYF. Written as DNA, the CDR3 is TGTGCCAGCAGCCGGACTAGCGGGGGGTCTAGCACAGATACGCAGTATTTT.

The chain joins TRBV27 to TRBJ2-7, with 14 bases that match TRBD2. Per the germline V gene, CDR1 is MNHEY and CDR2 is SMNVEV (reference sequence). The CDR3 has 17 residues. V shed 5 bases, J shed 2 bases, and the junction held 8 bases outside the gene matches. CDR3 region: CASSPAGLAGGTYEQYF. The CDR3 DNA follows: TGTGCCAGCAGTCCAGCCGGACTAGCGGGGGGAACCTACGAGCAGTACTTC.